These T cell receptor beta chains were read from a single sample in a study of shared clonotypes between healthy human individuals. Clones were read by immunoSEQ multiplex PCR, and TCRdb kept only the in-frame ones, dropping some. The sample has 1.5 million to 2.5 million clones, over 85% seen once; the top ten hold more than 0.9%. The specimen sequenced was naive CD8+ T cells sorted from blood. The source is a man between 18 and 35 years old in good health. CDR3s include the opening cysteine and the closing phenylalanine or tryptophan. The D gene is left open where the match is weak.

.	TRBV19	TRBJ2-4	CASIDGWNIQYF
.	TRBV9	TRBJ2-7	CASSDGVSHEQYF
.	TRBV27	TRBJ2-7	CASSLGGSTYEQYF
.	TRBV4-3	TRBJ2-5	CASSQGLGMGETQYF
TRBD2	TRBV4-1	TRBJ2-7	CASSQVVSGLDSYEQYF
.	TRBV5-1	TRBJ1-1	CASSPDSGAFF
TRBD2	TRBV2	TRBJ2-1	CASSDKWEGPYNEQFF
.	TRBV19	TRBJ2-1	CASSIARNNEQFF
.	TRBV18	TRBJ2-5	CASSPTGWSVQETQYF
.	TRBV5-6	TRBJ2-3	CASSLARRGVSTDTQYF
.	TRBV7-9	TRBJ2-7	CASSALFDEQYF
.	TRBV4-3	TRBJ1-2	CASSQGEGSYTF
.	TRBV10-3	TRBJ2-5	CAISDLPGAGARQETQYF
TRBD2	TRBV2	TRBJ2-3	CASSGGLAGASTDTQYF
.	TRBV4-1	TRBJ2-3	CASSQVEGTQYF
.	TRBV27	TRBJ2-7	CASSSMTHTYEQYF
.	TRBV15	TRBJ2-6	CATSRVSGANVLTF
.	TRBV29-1	TRBJ2-1	CSVDSAGGGNEQFF
.	TRBV2	TRBJ2-7	CASREDPNSSYEQYF
TRBD2	TRBV7-9	TRBJ2-7	CASSPAGASGSPPYEQYF
TRBD2	TRBV7-9	TRBJ2-3	CASSLQRTSGPTDTQYF
.	TRBV6-5	TRBJ2-7	CASSYSSTYEQYF
.	TRBV4-1	TRBJ2-7	CASSQAGEQYF
TRBD2	TRBV2	TRBJ2-7	CASNERGPFSYEQYF
.	TRBV4-1	TRBJ2-7	CASSQGQGGDDEQYF
.	TRBV10-3	TRBJ2-1	CAISESGGPSYNEQFF
.	TRBV11-3	TRBJ2-2	CASSLPGVGELFF
.	TRBV10-3	TRBJ2-1	CAISVPGVLPYNEQFF